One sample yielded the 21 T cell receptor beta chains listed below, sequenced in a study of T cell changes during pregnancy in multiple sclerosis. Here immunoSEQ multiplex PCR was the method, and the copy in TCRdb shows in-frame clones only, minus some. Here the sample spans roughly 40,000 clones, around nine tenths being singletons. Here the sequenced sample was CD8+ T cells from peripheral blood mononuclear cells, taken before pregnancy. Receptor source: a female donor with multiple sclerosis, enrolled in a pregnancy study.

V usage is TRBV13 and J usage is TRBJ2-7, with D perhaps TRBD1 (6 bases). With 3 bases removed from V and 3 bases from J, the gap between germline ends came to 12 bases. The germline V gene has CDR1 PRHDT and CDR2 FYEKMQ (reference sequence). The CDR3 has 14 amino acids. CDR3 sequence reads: CASSFSSGDYEQYF. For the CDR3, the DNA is TGTGCCAGCAGCTTCTCCTCAGGGGACTACGAGCAGTACTTC.

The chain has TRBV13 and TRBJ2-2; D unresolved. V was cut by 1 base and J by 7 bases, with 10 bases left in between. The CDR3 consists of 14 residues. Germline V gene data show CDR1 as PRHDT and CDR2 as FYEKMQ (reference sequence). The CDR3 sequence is CASSLESAGGELFF. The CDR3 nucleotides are TGTGCCAGCAGCTTAGAGAGCGCCGGCGGGGAGCTGTTTTTT. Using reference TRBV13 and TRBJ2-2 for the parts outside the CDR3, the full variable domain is AAGVIQSPRHLIKEKRETATLKCYPIPRHDTVYWYQQGPGQDPQFLISFYEKMQSDKGSIPDRFSAQQFSDYHSELNMSSLELGDSALYFCASSLESAGGELFFGEGSRLTVL.

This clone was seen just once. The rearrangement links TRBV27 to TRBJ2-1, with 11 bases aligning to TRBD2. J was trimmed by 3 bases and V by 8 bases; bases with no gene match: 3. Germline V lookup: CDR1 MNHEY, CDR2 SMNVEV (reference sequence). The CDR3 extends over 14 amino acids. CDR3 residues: CASQLAGDYNEQFF. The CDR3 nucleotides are TGTGCCAGCCAACTAGCGGGAGACTACAATGAGCAGTTCTTC.

The CDR3 loop reads CASTRGGIGTDTQYF. In nucleotides, the CDR3 is TGTGCCAGCACTCGAGGTGGCATTGGCACAGATACGCAGTATTTT. V gene TRBV27 combines with J gene TRBJ2-3; D is unclear. CDR3 length: 15 amino acids. V was pared by 7 bases and J by 1 base, with 15 bases between. Germline values: CDR1 MNHEY, CDR2 SMNVEV (reference sequence).

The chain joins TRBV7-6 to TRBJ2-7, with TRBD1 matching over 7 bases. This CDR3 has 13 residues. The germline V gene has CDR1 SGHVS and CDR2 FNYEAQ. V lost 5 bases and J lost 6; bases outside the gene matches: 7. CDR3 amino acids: CASSPSRGREQYF. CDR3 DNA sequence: TGTGCCAGCAGCCCAAGTAGGGGGCGCGAGCAGTACTTC.

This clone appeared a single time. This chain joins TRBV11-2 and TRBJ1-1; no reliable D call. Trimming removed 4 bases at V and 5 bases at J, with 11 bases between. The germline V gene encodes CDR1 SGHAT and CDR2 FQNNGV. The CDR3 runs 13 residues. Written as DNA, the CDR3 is TGTGCCAGCAGCTCCTCGTCGAGGACTGAAGCTTTCTTT. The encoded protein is CASSSSSRTEAFF. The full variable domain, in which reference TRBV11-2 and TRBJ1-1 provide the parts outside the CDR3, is EAGVAQSPRYKIIEKRQSVAFWCNPISGHATLYWYQQILGQGPKLLIQFQNNGVVDDSQLPKDRFSAERLKGVDSTLKIQPAKLEDSAVYLCASSSSSRTEAFFGQGTRLTVV.

The chain's CDR3 is CSVPGGGVDTQYF. CDR3 bases: TGCAGCGTTCCGGGAGGGGGGGTAGATACGCAGTATTTT. The chain recombines TRBV29-1 with TRBJ2-3, with TRBD2 identical over 8 bases. Per germline, CDR1 SQVTM and CDR2 ANQGSEA. The CDR3 is 13 amino acids. V dropped 5 bases and J dropped 5; count of bases not matched to a gene: 6.

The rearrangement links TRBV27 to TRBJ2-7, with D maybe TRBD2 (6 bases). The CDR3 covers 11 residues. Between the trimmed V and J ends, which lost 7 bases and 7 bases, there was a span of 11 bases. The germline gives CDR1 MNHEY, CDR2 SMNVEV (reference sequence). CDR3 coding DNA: TGTGCCAGCATCCATGGGGGGGAGCAGTACTTC. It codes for CASIHGGEQYF.

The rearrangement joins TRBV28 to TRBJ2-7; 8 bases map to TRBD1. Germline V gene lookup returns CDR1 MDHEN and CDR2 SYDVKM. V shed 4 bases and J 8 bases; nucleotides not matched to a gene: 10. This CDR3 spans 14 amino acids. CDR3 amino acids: CASSSTGQGYKQYF. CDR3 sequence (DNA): TGTGCCAGCAGTTCGACCGGACAGGGATATAAGCAGTACTTC.

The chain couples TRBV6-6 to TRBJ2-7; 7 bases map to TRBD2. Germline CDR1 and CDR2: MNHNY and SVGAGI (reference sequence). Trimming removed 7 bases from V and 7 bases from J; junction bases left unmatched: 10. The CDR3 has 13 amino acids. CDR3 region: CASIPGGVGEQYF. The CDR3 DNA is TGTGCCAGCATCCCGGGGGGAGTGGGGGAGCAGTACTTC.

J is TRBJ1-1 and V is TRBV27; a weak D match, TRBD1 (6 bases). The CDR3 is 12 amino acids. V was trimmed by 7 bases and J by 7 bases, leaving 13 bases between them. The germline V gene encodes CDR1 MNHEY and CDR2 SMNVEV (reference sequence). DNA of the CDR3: TGTGCCAGCATCCGACAGGCCCTTGAAGCTTTCTTT. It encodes CASIRQALEAFF.

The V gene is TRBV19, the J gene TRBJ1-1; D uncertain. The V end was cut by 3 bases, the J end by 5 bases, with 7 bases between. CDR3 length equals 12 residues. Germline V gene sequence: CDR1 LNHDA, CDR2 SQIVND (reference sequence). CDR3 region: CASSIGETEAFF. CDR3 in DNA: TGTGCCAGTAGTATCGGGGAGACTGAAGCTTTCTTT.

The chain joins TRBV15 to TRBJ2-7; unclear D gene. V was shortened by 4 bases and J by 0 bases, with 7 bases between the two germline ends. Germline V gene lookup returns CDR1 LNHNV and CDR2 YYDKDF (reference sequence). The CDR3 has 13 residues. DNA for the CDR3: TGTGCCACCAGCACGCGGAACTCCTACGAGCAGTACTTC. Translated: CATSTRNSYEQYF.

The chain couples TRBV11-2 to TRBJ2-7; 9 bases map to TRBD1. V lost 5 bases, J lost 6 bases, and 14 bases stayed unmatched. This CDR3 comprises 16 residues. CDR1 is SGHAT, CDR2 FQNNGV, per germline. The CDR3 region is CASSTSTGQGFREQYF. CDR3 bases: TGTGCCAGCAGCACATCTACGGGACAGGGTTTCCGCGAGCAGTACTTC.

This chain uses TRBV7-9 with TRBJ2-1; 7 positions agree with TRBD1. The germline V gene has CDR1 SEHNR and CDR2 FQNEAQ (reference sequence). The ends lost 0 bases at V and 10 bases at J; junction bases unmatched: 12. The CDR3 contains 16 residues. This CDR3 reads CASSLALSNTGDEQFF. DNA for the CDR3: TGTGCCAGCAGCTTAGCGCTATCGAACACAGGGGACGAGCAGTTCTTC.

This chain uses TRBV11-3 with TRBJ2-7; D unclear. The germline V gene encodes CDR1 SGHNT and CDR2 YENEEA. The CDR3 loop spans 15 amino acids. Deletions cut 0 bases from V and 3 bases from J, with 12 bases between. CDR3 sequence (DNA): TGTGCCAGCAGCTTAGAAGCGACTTCCATCTACGAGCAGTACTTC. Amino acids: CASSLEATSIYEQYF.

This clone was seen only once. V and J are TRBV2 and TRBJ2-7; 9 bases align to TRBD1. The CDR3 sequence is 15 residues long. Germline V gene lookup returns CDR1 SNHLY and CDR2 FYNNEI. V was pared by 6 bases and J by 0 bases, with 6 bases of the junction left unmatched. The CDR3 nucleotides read TGTGCCAGCAGACGGGACAGGGACCGCTCCTACGAGCAGTACTTC. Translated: CASRRDRDRSYEQYF.

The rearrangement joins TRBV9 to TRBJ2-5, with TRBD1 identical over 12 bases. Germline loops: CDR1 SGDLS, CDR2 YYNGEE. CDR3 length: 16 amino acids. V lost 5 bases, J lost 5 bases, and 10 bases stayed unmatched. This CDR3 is CASSAPGQGARETQYF. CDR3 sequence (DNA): TGTGCCAGCAGTGCCCCGGGACAGGGGGCCAGGGAGACCCAGTACTTC. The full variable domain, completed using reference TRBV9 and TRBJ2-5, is DSGVTQTPKHLITATGQRVTLRCSPRSGDLSVYWYQQSLDQGLQFLIQYYNGEERAKGNILERFSAQQFPDLHSELNLSSLELGDSALYFCASSAPGQGARETQYFGPGTRLLVL.

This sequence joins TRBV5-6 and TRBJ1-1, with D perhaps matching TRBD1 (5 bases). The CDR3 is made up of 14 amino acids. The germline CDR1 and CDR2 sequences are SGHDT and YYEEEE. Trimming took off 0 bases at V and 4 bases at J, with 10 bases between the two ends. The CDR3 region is CASSLEGRLTEAFF. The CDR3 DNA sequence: TGTGCCAGCAGCTTGGAGGGGCGGCTCACTGAAGCTTTCTTT.

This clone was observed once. CDR3 nucleotides: TGCGCCAGCAGCTTGGACTCGACCTACAATGAGCAGTTCTTC. This codes for CASSLDSTYNEQFF. The rearrangement joins TRBV5-1 to TRBJ2-1, with D unclear. The CDR3 totals 14 residues. The V and J ends lost 0 bases and 2 bases respectively, with 6 bases between them. The V gene's germline CDR1 is SGHRS and CDR2 YFSETQ.

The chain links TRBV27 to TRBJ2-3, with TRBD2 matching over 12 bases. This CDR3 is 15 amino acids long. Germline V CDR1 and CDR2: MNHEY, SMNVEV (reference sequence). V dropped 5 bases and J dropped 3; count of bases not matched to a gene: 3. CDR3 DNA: TGTGCCAGCAGTCGCGGACTAGCGGGAACAGATACGCAGTATTTT. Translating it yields CASSRGLAGTDTQYF.